This T cell receptor (beta chain) is drawn from a study of blood T cell repertoires in COVID-19. The CDR3 is 16 residues long. Per germline, CDR1 SEHNR and CDR2 FQNEAQ (reference sequence). The V gene lost 6 bases and the J gene lost 3 bases, with 17 bases spanning the gap. Across over 20 US areas, participants ranged in age from about 18 to 89 years. The method was immunoSEQ multiplex PCR; TCRdb's version includes in-frame clones alone and lacks a portion of them. Counted here are approximately 490,000 clones, approximately 91% occurring once; the ten biggest clones make up under 9.5%. Sequencing was done on a sample of PBMCs or T cells enriched from blood (not recorded which). The clonotype originates from a woman aged 60 to 75 who had recovered from COVID-19. The chain has TRBV7-9 and TRBJ2-2; D gene ambiguous. The CDR3 protein is CASSRLSHPDTGELFF. The DNA of the CDR3 is TGTGCCAGCAGTCGCCTGTCCCATCCGGACACCGGGGAGCTGTTTTTT. The variable domain in full, completed from reference TRBV7-9 and TRBJ2-2, reads DTGVSQNPRHKITKRGQNVTFRCDPISEHNRLYWYRQTLGQGPEFLTYFQNEAQLEKSRLLSDRFSAERPKGSFSTLEIQRTEQGDSAMYLCASSRLSHPDTGELFFGEGSRLTVL.